The 11 T cell receptor beta chains presented below share a single source sample, sequenced in a study of cytomegalovirus exposure and HLA in healthy donors. This table comes from immunoSEQ multiplex PCR, and its TCRdb copy is limited to in-frame clones, with some not included. The sample gives under 85,000 clones, nearly 95% of which show up once; approximately 5.3% is in the top ten. The sample was PBMCs. Receptors were obtained from a man younger than 35 in good health and CMV-seropositive.

The V call is TRBV9, the J call TRBJ2-6; D remains ambiguous. Trimming stripped 0 bases from V and 4 bases from J, with 5 bases between. Per the germline V gene, CDR1 is SGDLS and CDR2 is YYNGEE. CDR3 length: 14 amino acids. CDR3 region: CASSVEPGANVLTF. The CDR3 region has the DNA TGTGCCAGCAGCGTAGAGCCAGGGGCCAACGTCCTGACTTTC.

The chain recombines TRBV11-2 with TRBJ2-5; 7 bases map to TRBD2. The germline gives CDR1 SGHAT, CDR2 FQNNGV. V shed 5 bases and J 2 bases; nucleotides not matched to a gene: 8. The CDR3 consists of 15 residues. CDR3 residues: CASSHGGSEQETQYF. The CDR3 DNA is TGTGCCAGCAGCCACGGCGGGAGTGAACAAGAGACCCAGTACTTC.

The rearrangement uses TRBV28 and TRBJ2-3, with TRBD1 matching over 11 bases. The CDR3 spans 15 residues. V was clipped by 5 bases and J by 4 bases; unmatched bases: 5. In germline, CDR1 is MDHEN, CDR2 SYDVKM. The CDR3 nucleotides are TGTGCCAGCAGTACATGGGACAGGGGGGCAGATACGCAGTATTTT. Amino acids: CASSTWDRGADTQYF. The full variable domain, completed using reference TRBV28 and TRBJ2-3, is DVKVTQSSRYLVKRTGEKVFLECVQDMDHENMFWYRQDPGLGLRLIYFSYDVKMKEKGDIPEGYSVSREKKERFSLILESASTNQTSMYLCASSTWDRGADTQYFGPGTRLTVL.

The chain has TRBV30 and TRBJ1-2; the D is unclear. CDR3 length: 11 residues. Trimming cost V 0 bases and J 7 bases, with 6 bases left between them. Per germline, CDR1 GTSNPN and CDR2 SVGIG (reference sequence). The CDR3 coding sequence is TGTGCCTGGAGTGTATTAGCTGGCTACACCTTC. Translated, it gives CAWSVLAGYTF.

This clone was counted only a few times. V gene TRBV29-1 combines with J gene TRBJ2-7; 8 nucleotides agree with TRBD2. Trimming removed 5 bases from V and 4 bases from J; junction bases left unmatched: 7. There are 13 residues in the CDR3. Germline CDR1 and CDR2: SQVTM and ANQGSEA. The CDR3: CSVSPEREYEQYF. The CDR3 bases are TGCAGCGTTTCGCCCGAGCGGGAGTACGAGCAGTACTTC.

The CDR3 bases are TGTGCCAGCAGCCCCGACAGAATTAATGAAAAACTGTTTTTT. Its translation is CASSPDRINEKLFF. The chain uses TRBV6-5 and TRBJ1-4, with TRBD1 as a possible D gene (5 bases). Trimming pared 6 bases from V and 4 bases from J, leaving 12 bases between. The CDR3 is 14 residues long. Germline CDR1 and CDR2: MNHEY and SVGAGI.

The chain carries TRBV25-1 and TRBJ2-2; 7 bases align to TRBD2. Looked up from germline, CDR1 is MGHDK and CDR2 is SYGVNS. The CDR3 has 15 amino acids. Unmatched junction bases numbered 8, after V lost 4 bases and J lost 6 bases. Here the CDR3 reads CASSGRTSLSGELFF. CDR3 DNA sequence: TGTGCCAGCAGTGGGCGGACTAGTCTCTCCGGGGAGCTGTTTTTT.

The chain employs TRBV9 and TRBJ2-1; D possibly corresponds to TRBD2 (6 bases). The CDR3 contains 13 residues. V lost 4 bases to trimming and J lost 6 bases, with 11 bases between them. CDR1 SGDLS and CDR2 YYNGEE come from the germline V gene. The CDR3 DNA is TGTGCCAGCAGCCGGGACTCCCCCAATGAGCAGTTCTTC. It encodes CASSRDSPNEQFF. The whole variable domain, remainder taken from reference TRBV9 and TRBJ2-1, is DSGVTQTPKHLITATGQRVTLRCSPRSGDLSVYWYQQSLDQGLQFLIQYYNGEERAKGNILERFSAQQFPDLHSELNLSSLELGDSALYFCASSRDSPNEQFFGPGTRLTVL.

This clone was seen a single time. The J gene is TRBJ2-1, the V gene TRBV5-1; a possible D gene is TRBD2 (5 bases). Between the trimmed V and J ends, which lost 0 bases and 2 bases, there was a span of 9 bases. The germline V gene encodes CDR1 SGHRS and CDR2 YFSETQ. This CDR3 has 15 amino acids. The CDR3 here is CASSLDDYPYNEQFF. The CDR3 DNA follows: TGCGCCAGCAGCTTGGATGACTACCCCTACAATGAGCAGTTCTTC.

The gene calls are TRBV19 and TRBJ1-5; 8 bases map to TRBD1. The V gene's germline CDR1 is LNHDA and CDR2 SQIVND (reference sequence). V dropped 4 bases and J dropped 3; count of bases not matched to a gene: 5. The CDR3 extends over 15 amino acids. The CDR3 spells CASSTGQVSNQPQHF. The CDR3 region has the DNA TGTGCCAGTAGTACGGGACAGGTTTCCAATCAGCCCCAGCATTTT.

This sequence joins TRBV25-1 and TRBJ1-1, with D unclear. The CDR3 contains 13 residues. The germline V gene encodes CDR1 MGHDK and CDR2 SYGVNS. V was shortened by 4 bases and J by 5 bases, with 11 bases between the two germline ends. CDR3 in amino acids: CASSGFGGTEAFF. CDR3 in DNA: TGTGCCAGCAGTGGTTTCGGCGGGACTGAAGCTTTCTTT.